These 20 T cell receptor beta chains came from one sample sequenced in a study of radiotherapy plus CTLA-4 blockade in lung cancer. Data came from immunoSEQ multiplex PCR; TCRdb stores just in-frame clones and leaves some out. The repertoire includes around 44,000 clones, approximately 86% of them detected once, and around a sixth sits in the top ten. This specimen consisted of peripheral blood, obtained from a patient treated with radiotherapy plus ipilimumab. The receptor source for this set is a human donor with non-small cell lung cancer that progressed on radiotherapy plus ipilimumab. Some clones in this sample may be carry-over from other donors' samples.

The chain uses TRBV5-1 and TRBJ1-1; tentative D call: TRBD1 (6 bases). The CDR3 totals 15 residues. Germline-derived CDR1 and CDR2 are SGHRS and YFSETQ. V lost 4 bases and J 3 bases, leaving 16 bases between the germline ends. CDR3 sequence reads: CASSRLQGVDTEAFF. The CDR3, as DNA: TGCGCCAGCAGCCGTCTACAGGGAGTGGACACTGAAGCTTTCTTT.

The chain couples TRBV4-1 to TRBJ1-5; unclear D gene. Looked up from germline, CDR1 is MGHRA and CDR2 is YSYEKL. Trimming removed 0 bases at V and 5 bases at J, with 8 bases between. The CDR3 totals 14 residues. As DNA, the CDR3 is TGCGCCAGCAGCCAAGATTGGGCCGATCAGCCCCAGCATTTT. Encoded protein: CASSQDWADQPQHF.

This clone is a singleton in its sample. CDR3 sequence: CASRGQGEGYGYTF. The DNA for the CDR3 is TGCGCCAGCAGGGGACAGGGGGAGGGCTATGGCTACACCTTC. The chain uses TRBV10-2 and TRBJ1-2, with 11 bases matching TRBD1. The CDR3 is 14 residues long. The V segment lost 6 bases and the J segment 4 bases; nucleotides outside the gene matches: 4. Germline V gene lookup returns CDR1 WSHSY and CDR2 SAAADI.

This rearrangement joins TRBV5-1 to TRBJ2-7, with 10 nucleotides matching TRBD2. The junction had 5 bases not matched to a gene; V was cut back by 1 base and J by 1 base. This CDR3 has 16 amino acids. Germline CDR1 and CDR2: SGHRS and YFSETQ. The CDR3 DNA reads TGCGCCAGCAGCTTGCCGAGCGGGGGGGTTTCCTACGAGCAGTACTTC. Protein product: CASSLPSGGVSYEQYF.

The CDR3 DNA reads as TGTGCCAGCAGTCCGAGACTAGCGGGAGTGCACGAGCAGTACTTC. Protein sequence: CASSPRLAGVHEQYF. This sequence joins TRBV28 and TRBJ2-7; the match to TRBD2 covers 12 bases. With 5 bases clipped from V and 5 bases from J, the junction kept 7 bases outside the gene matches. This CDR3 has 15 amino acids. CDR1 MDHEN and CDR2 SYDVKM come from the germline V gene.

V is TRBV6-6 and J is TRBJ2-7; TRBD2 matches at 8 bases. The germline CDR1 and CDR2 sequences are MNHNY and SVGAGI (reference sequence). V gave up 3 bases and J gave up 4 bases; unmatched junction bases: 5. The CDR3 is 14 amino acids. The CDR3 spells CASSYKREKYEQYF. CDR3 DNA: TGTGCCAGCAGTTATAAGCGGGAGAAATACGAGCAGTACTTC.

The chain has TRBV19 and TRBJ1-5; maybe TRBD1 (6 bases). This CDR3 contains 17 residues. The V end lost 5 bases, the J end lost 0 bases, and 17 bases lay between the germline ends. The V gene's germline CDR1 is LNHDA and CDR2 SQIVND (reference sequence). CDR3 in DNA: TGTGCCAGTAGTCCTCGGGACACCATGTATAGCAATCAGCCCCAGCATTTT. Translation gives CASSPRDTMYSNQPQHF.

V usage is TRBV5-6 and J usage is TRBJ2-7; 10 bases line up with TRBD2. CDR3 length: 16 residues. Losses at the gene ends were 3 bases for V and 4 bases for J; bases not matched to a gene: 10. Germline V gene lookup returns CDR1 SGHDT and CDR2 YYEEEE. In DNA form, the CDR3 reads TGTGCCAGCAGCTCCACCCGAGGACTAGCGGCGTACGAGCAGTACTTC. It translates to CASSSTRGLAAYEQYF.

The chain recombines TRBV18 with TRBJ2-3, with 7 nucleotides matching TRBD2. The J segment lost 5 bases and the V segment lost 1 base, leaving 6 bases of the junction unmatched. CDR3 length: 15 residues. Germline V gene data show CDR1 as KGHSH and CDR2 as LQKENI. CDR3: CASSPQAGVGDTQYF. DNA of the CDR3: TGTGCCAGCTCACCACAGGCGGGGGTAGGAGATACGCAGTATTTT.

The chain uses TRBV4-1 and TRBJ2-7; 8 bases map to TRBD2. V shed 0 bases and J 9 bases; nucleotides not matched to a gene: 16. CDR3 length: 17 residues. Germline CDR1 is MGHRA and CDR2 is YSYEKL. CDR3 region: CASSQDLRLARFRGQYF. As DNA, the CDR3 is TGCGCCAGCAGCCAAGATCTCCGACTAGCGAGGTTTAGGGGGCAGTACTTC.

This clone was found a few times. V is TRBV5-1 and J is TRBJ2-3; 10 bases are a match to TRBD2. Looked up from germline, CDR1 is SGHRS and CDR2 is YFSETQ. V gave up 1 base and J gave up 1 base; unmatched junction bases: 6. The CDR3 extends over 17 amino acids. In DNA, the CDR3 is TGCGCCAGCAGCTTGTTTACTAGCGGGGACGGCACAGATACGCAGTATTTT. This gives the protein CASSLFTSGDGTDTQYF.

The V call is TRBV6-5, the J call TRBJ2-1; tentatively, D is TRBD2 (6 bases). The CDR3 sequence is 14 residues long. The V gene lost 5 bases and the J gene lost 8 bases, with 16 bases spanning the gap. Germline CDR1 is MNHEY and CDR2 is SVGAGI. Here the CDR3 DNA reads TGTGCCAGCAGTCCGGGTCTAGCGAGGGATGAGCAGTTCTTC. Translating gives CASSPGLARDEQFF.

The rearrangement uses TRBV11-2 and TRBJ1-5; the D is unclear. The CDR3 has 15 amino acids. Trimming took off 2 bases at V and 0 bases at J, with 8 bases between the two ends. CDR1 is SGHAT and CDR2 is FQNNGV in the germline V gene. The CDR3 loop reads CASSLSIDSNQPQHF. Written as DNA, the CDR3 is TGTGCCAGCAGCTTATCCATAGATAGCAATCAGCCCCAGCATTTT. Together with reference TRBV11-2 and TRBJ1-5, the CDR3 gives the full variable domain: EAGVAQSPRYKIIEKRQSVAFWCNPISGHATLYWYQQILGQGPKLLIQFQNNGVVDDSQLPKDRFSAERLKGVDSTLKIQPAKLEDSAVYLCASSLSIDSNQPQHFGDGTRLSIL.

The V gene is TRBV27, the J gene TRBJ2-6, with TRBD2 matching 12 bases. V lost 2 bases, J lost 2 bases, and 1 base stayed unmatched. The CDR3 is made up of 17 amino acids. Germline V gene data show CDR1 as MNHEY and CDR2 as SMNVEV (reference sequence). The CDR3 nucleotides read TGTGCCAGCAGTTTACTAGCGGGGGGGCCTGGGGCCAACGTCCTGACTTTC. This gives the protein CASSLLAGGPGANVLTF.

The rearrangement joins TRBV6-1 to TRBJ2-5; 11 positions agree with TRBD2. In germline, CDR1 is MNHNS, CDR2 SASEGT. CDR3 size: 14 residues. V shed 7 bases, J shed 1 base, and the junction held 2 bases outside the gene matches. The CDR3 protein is CASMLAGGQETQYF. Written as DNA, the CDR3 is TGTGCCAGCATGCTAGCGGGAGGCCAAGAGACCCAGTACTTC.

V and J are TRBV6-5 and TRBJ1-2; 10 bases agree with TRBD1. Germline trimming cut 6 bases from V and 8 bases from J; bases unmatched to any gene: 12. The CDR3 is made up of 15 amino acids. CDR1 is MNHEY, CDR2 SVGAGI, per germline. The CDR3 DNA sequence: TGTGCCAGCAGAACAACCCGGGACAGGGGATCAGGCTACACCTTC. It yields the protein CASRTTRDRGSGYTF.

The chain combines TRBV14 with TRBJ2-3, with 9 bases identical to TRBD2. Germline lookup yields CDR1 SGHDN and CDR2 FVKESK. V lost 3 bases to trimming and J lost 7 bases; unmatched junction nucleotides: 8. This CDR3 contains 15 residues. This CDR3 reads CASSQRSGGPHTQYF. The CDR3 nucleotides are TGTGCCAGCAGCCAGAGGAGCGGGGGGCCACATACGCAGTATTTT.

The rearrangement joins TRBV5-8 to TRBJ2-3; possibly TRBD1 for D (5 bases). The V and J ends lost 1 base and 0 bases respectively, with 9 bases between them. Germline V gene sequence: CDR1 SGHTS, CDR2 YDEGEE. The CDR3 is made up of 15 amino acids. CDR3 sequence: CASSLNQGSTDTQYF. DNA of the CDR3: TGTGCCAGCAGCTTGAATCAGGGCAGCACAGATACGCAGTATTTT.

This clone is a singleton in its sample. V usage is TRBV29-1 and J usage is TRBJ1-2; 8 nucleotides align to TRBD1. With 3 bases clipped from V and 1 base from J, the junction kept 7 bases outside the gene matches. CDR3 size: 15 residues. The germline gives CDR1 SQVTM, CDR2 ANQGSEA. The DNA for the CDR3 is TGCAGCGTTGATAGTCGAGACAGGGGTAACTATGGCTACACCTTC. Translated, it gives CSVDSRDRGNYGYTF.

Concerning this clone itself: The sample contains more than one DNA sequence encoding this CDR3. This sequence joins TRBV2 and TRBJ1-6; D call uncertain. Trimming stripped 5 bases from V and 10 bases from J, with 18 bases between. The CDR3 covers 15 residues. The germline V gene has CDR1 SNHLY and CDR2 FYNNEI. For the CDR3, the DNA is TGTGCCAGCAGTTCCGACTCCCTTGTGAGCTCACCCCTCCACTTT. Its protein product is CASSSDSLVSSPLHF.